These T cell receptor beta chains were read from a single sample in a study of blood T cell repertoires in COVID-19. The repertoire was sequenced with immunoSEQ multiplex PCR; TCRdb's copy has only in-frame clones and lacks some. This sample has 150,000 to 200,000 clones; approximately 90% occur once, and the top ten carry about 4.9%. Specimen: peripheral blood. These TCRs come from a man between 18 and 29 years old with COVID-19, enrolled during active disease. Both conserved end residues are part of each CDR3. The D gene is left open where the match is weak. Only some rows state a clone size, as once, few, many or a class for expanded clones.

J gene: TRBJ2-1
CDR3 length: 12
clone size: NA
V gene: TRBV6-1
D gene: NA
CDR3 DNA: TGTGCCAGCAGTGAACGGGGGAGCGAGCAGTTCTTC
CDR3 protein: CASSERGSEQFF

J gene: TRBJ2-2
CDR3 length: 12
clone size: NA
V gene: TRBV20-1
D gene: NA
CDR3 DNA: TGCAGTGCTAGTTTGGCCACCGGGGAGCTGTTTTTT
CDR3 protein: CSASLATGELFF

J gene: TRBJ1-3
CDR3 length: 14
clone size: NA
V gene: TRBV5-1
D gene: NA
CDR3 DNA: TGCGCCAGCAGCCACGGGTCTCGAGGAAACACCATATATTTT
CDR3 protein: CASSHGSRGNTIYF

J gene: TRBJ1-2
CDR3 length: 15
clone size: NA
V gene: TRBV7-2
D gene: TRBD1
CDR3 DNA: TGTGCCAGCAGCCCGGGGACAGGGACCGTCTATGGCTACACCTTC
CDR3 protein: CASSPGTGTVYGYTF

J gene: TRBJ1-4
CDR3 length: 14
clone size: NA
V gene: TRBV5-1
D gene: NA
CDR3 DNA: TGCGCCAGCAGCCGACTACGGTCGAATGAAAAACTGTTTTTT
CDR3 protein: CASSRLRSNEKLFF

J gene: TRBJ2-7
CDR3 length: 14
clone size: NA
V gene: TRBV28
D gene: TRBD2
CDR3 DNA: TGTGCCAGCAGAGTGGGACTAGCGGGATTTGAGCAGTACTTC
CDR3 protein: CASRVGLAGFEQYF

J gene: TRBJ2-7
CDR3 length: 13
clone size: NA
V gene: TRBV27
D gene: TRBD2
CDR3 DNA: TGTGCCAGCAGTCAAGCGGGAAGAGATGAGCAGTACTTC
CDR3 protein: CASSQAGRDEQYF

J gene: TRBJ1-5
CDR3 length: 15
clone size: once
V gene: TRBV19
D gene: NA
CDR3 DNA: TGTGCCAGTAGCCTCGGTCCCTTGGGCCGTCAGCCCCAGCATTTT
CDR3 protein: CASSLGPLGRQPQHF

J gene: TRBJ1-1
CDR3 length: 14
clone size: NA
V gene: TRBV14
D gene: TRBD1
CDR3 DNA: TGTGCCAGCAGTTTGGGACAGGGGAACACTGAAGCTTTCTTT
CDR3 protein: CASSLGQGNTEAFF

J gene: TRBJ2-7
CDR3 length: 13
clone size: once
V gene: TRBV12-3/TRBV12-4
D gene: NA
CDR3 DNA: TGTGCCAGCAGTTTCGGGGGAAGGGGCGAGCAGTACTTC
CDR3 protein: CASSFGGRGEQYF

J gene: TRBJ2-2
CDR3 length: 15
clone size: NA
V gene: TRBV24-1
D gene: NA
CDR3 DNA: TGTGCCACCAGTGATCGCCTAACGAACACCGGGGAGCTGTTTTTT
CDR3 protein: CATSDRLTNTGELFF

J gene: TRBJ1-1
CDR3 length: 12
clone size: NA
V gene: TRBV7-9
D gene: NA
CDR3 DNA: TGTGCCGGTACGGGGGAAGGGACTGAAGCTTTCTTT
CDR3 protein: CAGTGEGTEAFF